The rows below give T cell receptor beta chains drawn from one sample of a study of blood T cell repertoires in COVID-19. Assay used: immunoSEQ multiplex PCR; TCRdb lists only in-frame clones, some missing. The sample comprises over 20,000 clones, about 80% of which are singletons, and 5% to 7% rests with the top ten. The sequencing sample was made of peripheral blood. These receptors all come from a human donor in a cohort sampled during active COVID-19. The conserved cysteine and the conserved F or W are not part of the CDR3 here. The order of the fields is J gene, V gene, CDR3 protein.

TRBJ1-6 | TRBV18 | ASSLERDRGFSPLH
TRBJ2-5 | TRBV28 | ASRGTAKETQY
TRBJ2-3 | TRBV4-1 | ASSRSGLAGGLDTQY
TRBJ2-1 | TRBV3-1/TRBV3-2 | ASSQGVGTSGYEQF
TRBJ1-4 | TRBV5-4 | ASSPGGGMTEKLF
TRBJ2-6 | TRBV2 | ASSGWAGGSGANVLT
TRBJ2-7 | TRBV18 | ASSPSGQRYEQY
TRBJ1-1 | TRBV10-3 | AIREGSNTEAF
TRBJ2-7 | TRBV28 | ASSLDSFYEQY
TRBJ2-1 | TRBV9 | ASSVGGGAYNEQF
TRBJ2-1 | TRBV5-1 | ASSFTGSFYNEQF
TRBJ1-1 | TRBV19 | ASRGSEAF
TRBJ1-2 | TRBV5-8 | ASSLGQNGGYT
TRBJ1-4 | TRBV3-1/TRBV3-2 | ASSQGPNEKLF
TRBJ2-3 | TRBV13 | ASSLGRGAGTDTQY
TRBJ1-1 | TRBV30 | AWSELSFGQGGTEAF
TRBJ1-2 | TRBV12-3/TRBV12-4 | ASSLGSSSGYT
TRBJ1-5 | TRBV4-2 | ASSQLGGPRNQPQH
TRBJ2-2 | TRBV7-9 | ASSETQGAAAGELF
TRBJ2-5 | TRBV6-5 | ASTDGGGSETQY
TRBJ1-2 | TRBV3-1/TRBV3-2 | ASSQRSPDSWDGYT
TRBJ2-6 | TRBV6-5 | ASTRGSGANVLT
TRBJ1-1 | TRBV9 | ASSPGHKNTEAF
TRBJ1-1 | TRBV28 | ASSFEGTEAF
TRBJ2-5 | TRBV7-6 | ASSPLGTVQETQY
TRBJ2-7 | TRBV28 | ASSPRRGLREQY
TRBJ1-1 | TRBV3-1/TRBV3-2 | ASSQGKRVTF
TRBJ1-5 | TRBV2 | ASSGRTGGSQPQH
TRBJ1-1 | TRBV5-5 | ASGRQGLGEAF
TRBJ1-1 | TRBV5-3 | ARSLLVSFTGRLNTEAF
TRBJ2-1 | TRBV19 | ASSIQGPGNEQF
TRBJ1-1 | TRBV29-1 | SAGPRGGTEAF
TRBJ1-1 | TRBV5-4 | ASSLQGASTEAF
TRBJ2-2 | TRBV5-1 | ASSLTTSTGELF
TRBJ1-4 | TRBV10-2 | ASSDPGTENEKLF
TRBJ2-3 | TRBV11-2 | ASSLFAAGTDTQY
TRBJ2-2 | TRBV7-9 | ASSPGTSVLSNTGELF
TRBJ2-2 | TRBV3-1/TRBV3-2 | ASSHDGVNGGELF
TRBJ2-3 | TRBV12-3/TRBV12-4 | ANKAVGADTQY
TRBJ1-3 | TRBV7-9 | ASSRVGGIGNTIY
TRBJ1-6 | TRBV27 | ASRVTDNSPLH
TRBJ2-1 | TRBV2 | ASGESSYNEQF
TRBJ1-6 | TRBV7-9 | ASSPGTYNSPLH
TRBJ1-2 | TRBV9 | ASSPRTGGAIYGYT
TRBJ1-5 | TRBV7-8 | ASSLGPVGQGRNQPQH
TRBJ1-1 | TRBV18 | ASSPGQSDTEAF
TRBJ1-3 | TRBV29-1 | SVRLMSGNTIY